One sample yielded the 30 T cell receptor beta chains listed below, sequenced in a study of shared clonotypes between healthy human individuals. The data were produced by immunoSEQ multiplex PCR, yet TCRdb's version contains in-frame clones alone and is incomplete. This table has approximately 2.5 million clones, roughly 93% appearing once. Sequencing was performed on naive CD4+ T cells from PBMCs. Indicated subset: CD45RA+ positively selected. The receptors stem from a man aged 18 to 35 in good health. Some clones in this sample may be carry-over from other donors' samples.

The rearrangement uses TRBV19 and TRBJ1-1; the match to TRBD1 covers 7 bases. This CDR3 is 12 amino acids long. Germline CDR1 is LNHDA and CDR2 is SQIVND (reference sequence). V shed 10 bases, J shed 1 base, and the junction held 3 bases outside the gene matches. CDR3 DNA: TGTGCCACCCGGGACAGGAACACTGAAGCTTTCTTT. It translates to CATRDRNTEAFF.

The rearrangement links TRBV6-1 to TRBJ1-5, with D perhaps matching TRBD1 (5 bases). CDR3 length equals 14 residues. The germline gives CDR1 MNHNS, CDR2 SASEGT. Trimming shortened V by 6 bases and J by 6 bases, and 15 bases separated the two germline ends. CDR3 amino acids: CASRVGRAAQPQHF. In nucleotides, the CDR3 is TGTGCCAGCAGGGTGGGCAGGGCGGCTCAGCCCCAGCATTTT.

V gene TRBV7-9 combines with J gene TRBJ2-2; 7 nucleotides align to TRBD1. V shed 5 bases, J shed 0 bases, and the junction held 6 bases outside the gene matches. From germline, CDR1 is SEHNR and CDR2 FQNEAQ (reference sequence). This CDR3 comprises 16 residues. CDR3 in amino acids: CASSPGTVTNTGELFF. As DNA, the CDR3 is TGTGCCAGCAGCCCCGGGACAGTCACGAACACCGGGGAGCTGTTTTTT.

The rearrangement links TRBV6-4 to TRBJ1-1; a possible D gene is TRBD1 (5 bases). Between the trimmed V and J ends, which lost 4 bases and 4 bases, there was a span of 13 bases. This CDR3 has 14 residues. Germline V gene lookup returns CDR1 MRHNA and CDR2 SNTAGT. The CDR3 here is CASSVTPGTTEAFF. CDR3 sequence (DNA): TGTGCCAGCAGTGTAACACCTGGGACCACTGAAGCTTTCTTT.

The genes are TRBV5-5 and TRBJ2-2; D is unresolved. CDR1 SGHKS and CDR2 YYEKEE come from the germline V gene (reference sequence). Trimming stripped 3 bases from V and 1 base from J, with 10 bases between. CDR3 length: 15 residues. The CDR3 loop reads CASSSGPLNTGELFF. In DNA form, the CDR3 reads TGTGCCAGCAGCTCAGGACCCCTGAACACCGGGGAGCTGTTTTTT.

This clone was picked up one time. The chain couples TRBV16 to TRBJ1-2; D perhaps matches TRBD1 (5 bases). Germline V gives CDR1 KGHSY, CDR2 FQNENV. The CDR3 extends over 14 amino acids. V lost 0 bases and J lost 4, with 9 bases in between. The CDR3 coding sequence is TGTGCCAGCAGCCAATCAAGCGACAGCTATGGCTACACCTTC. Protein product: CASSQSSDSYGYTF. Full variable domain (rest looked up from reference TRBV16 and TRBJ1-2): GEEVAQTPKHLVRGEGQKAKLYCAPIKGHSYVFWYQQVLKNEFKFLISFQNENVFDETGMPKERFSAKCLPNSPCSLEIQATKLEDSAVYFCASSQSSDSYGYTFGSGTRLTVV.

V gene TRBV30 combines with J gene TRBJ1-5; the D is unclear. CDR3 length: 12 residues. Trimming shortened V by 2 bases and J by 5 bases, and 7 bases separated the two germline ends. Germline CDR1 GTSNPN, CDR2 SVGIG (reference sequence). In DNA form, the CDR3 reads TGTGCCTGGAGTAGAACGGATCAGCCCCAGCATTTT. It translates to CAWSRTDQPQHF.

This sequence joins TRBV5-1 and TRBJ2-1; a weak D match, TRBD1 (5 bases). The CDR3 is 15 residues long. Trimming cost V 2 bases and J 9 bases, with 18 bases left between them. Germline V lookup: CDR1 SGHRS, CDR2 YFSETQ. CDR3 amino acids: CASSLLVDTQSEQFF. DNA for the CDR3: TGCGCCAGCAGCTTACTTGTGGACACACAAAGTGAGCAGTTCTTC.

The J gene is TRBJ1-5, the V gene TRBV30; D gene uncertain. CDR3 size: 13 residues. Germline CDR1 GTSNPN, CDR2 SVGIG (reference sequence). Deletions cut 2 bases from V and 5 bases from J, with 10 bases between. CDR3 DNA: TGTGCCTGGAGTTTTGTAGAGGATCAGCCCCAGCATTTT. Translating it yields CAWSFVEDQPQHF.

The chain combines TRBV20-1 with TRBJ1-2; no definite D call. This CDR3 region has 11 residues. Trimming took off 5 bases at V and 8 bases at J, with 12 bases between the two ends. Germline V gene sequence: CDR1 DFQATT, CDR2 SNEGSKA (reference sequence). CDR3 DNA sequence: TGCAGTGCTCCCAATTTGAACGGCTACACCTTC. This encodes CSAPNLNGYTF.

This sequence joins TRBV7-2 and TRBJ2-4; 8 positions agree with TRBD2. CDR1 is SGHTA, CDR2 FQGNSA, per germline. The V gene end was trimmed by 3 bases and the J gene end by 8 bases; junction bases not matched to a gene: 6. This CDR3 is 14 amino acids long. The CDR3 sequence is CASSFGTRRYIQYF. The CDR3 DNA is TGTGCCAGCAGCTTTGGGACTAGGCGGTACATTCAGTACTTC.

CDR3 in DNA: TGTGCCAGCAGTTTGAGACTCATAATTACAGATACGCAGTATTTT. Its protein product is CASSLRLIITDTQYF. The rearrangement links TRBV28 to TRBJ2-3, with unresolved D. Trimming stripped 3 bases from V and 3 bases from J, with 13 bases between. There are 15 residues in the CDR3. CDR1 is MDHEN and CDR2 is SYDVKM in the germline V gene.

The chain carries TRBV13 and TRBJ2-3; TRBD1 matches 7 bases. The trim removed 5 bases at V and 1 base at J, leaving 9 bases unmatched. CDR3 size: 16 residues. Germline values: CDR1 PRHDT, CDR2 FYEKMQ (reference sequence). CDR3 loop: CASSPIAGTGTDTQYF. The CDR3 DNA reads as TGTGCCAGCAGCCCGATAGCCGGGACAGGCACAGATACGCAGTATTTT.

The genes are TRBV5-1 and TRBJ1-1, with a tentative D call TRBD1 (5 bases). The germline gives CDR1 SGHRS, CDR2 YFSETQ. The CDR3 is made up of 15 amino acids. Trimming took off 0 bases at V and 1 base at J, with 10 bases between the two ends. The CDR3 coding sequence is TGCGCCAGCAGCTTGGACCAGGGCAAGAACACTGAAGCTTTCTTT. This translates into CASSLDQGKNTEAFF.

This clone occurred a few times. DNA for the CDR3: TGTGCCAGTAGTATAGATCCGAGGGACGGAGCTTTCTTT. This sequence encodes CASSIDPRDGAFF. The chain has TRBV19 and TRBJ1-1; weak D call: TRBD1 (5 bases). This CDR3 comprises 13 residues. Germline V gene lookup returns CDR1 LNHDA and CDR2 SQIVND (reference sequence). Between the trimmed V and J ends, which lost 0 bases and 10 bases, there was a span of 12 bases.

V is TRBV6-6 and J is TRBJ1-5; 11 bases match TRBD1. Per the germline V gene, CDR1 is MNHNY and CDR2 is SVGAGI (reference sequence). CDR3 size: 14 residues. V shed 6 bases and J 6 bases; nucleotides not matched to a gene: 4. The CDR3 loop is CASSLGTGGQPQHF. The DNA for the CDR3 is TGTGCCAGCAGCCTCGGGACAGGGGGTCAGCCCCAGCATTTT.

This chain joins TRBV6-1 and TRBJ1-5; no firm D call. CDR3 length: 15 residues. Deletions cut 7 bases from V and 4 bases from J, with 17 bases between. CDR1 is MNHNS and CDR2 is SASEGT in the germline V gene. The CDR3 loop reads CASTPRERPNQPQHF. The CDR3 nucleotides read TGTGCCAGCACCCCCCGGGAGAGACCAAATCAGCCCCAGCATTTT.

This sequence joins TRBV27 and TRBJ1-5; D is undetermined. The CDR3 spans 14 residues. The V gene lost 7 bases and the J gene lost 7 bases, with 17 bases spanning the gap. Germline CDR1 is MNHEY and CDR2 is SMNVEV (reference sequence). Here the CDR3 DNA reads TGTGCCAGCAATCCACGGACGGGGAGCCAGCCCCAGCATTTT. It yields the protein CASNPRTGSQPQHF.

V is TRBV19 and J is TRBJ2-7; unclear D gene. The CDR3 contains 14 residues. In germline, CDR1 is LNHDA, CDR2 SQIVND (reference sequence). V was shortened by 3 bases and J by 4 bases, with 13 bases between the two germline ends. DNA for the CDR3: TGTGCCAGTAGTATCACACAGAACCCATACGAGCAGTACTTC. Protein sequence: CASSITQNPYEQYF.

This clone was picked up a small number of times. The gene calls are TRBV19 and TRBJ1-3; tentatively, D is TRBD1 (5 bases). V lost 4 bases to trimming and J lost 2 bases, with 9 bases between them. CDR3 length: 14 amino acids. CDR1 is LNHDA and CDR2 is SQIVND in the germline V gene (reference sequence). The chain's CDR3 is CASSTSQAGNTIYF. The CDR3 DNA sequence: TGTGCCAGTAGTACGTCACAGGCTGGAAACACCATATATTTT.

DNA for the CDR3: TGTGCCAGCAGCTTCAGGTCAGGGCTAAACTACAATGAGCAGTTCTTC. Its protein is CASSFRSGLNYNEQFF. This chain links TRBV5-4 with TRBJ2-1, with D perhaps TRBD1 (5 bases). The CDR3 extends over 16 amino acids. The germline V gene encodes CDR1 SGHNT and CDR2 YYREEE (reference sequence). V lost 2 bases and J 3 bases, leaving 15 bases between the germline ends.

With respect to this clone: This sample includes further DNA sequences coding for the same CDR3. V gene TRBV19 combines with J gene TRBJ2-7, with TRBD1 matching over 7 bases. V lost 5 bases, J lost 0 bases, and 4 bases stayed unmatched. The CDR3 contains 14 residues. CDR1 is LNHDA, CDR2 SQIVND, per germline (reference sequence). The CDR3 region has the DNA TGTGCCAGTAGTCGACAGGGAAACTCCTACGAGCAGTACTTC. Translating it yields CASSRQGNSYEQYF.

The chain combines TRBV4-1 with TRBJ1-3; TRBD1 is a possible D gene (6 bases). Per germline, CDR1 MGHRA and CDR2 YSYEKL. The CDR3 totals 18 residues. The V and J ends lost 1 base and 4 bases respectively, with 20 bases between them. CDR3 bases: TGCGCCAGCAGCCAAGTTCTCGGGGGGGGCTCGGGAGGAAACACCATATATTTT. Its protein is CASSQVLGGGSGGNTIYF.

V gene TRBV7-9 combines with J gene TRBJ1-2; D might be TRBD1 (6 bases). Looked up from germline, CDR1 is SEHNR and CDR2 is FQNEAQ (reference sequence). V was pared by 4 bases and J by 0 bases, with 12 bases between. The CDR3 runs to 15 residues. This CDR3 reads CASSSKGDTNYGYTF. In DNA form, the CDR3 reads TGTGCCAGCAGCTCAAAAGGGGACACTAACTATGGCTACACCTTC.

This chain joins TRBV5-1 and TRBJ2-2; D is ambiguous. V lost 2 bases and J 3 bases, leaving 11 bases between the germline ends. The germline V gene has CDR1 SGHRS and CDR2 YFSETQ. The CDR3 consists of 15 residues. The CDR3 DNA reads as TGCGCCAGCAGCTTCCAATCCGGAGACACCGGGGAGCTGTTTTTT. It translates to CASSFQSGDTGELFF.

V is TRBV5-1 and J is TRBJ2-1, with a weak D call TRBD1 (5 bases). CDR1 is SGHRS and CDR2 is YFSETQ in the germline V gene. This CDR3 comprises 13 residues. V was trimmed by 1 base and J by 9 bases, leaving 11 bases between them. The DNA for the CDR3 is TGCGCCAGCAGCTTGCAAGGGGCTGCTGAGCAGTTCTTC. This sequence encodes CASSLQGAAEQFF.

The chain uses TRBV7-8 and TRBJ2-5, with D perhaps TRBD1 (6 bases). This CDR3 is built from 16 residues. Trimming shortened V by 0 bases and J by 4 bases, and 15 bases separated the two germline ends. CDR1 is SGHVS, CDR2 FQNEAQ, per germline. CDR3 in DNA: TGTGCCAGCAGCTTAGCACCCAGGGGTAGGGGAGAGACCCAGTACTTC. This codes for CASSLAPRGRGETQYF.

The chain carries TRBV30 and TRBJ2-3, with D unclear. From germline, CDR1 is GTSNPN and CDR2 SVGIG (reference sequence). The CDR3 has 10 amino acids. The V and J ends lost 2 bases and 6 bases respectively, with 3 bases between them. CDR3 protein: CAWSLDTQYF. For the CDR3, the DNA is TGTGCCTGGAGTCTTGATACGCAGTATTTT. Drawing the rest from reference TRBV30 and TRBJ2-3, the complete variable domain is SQTIHQWPATLVQPVGSPLSLECTVEGTSNPNLYWYRQAAGRGLQLLFYSVGIGQISSEVPQNLSASRPQDRQFILSSKKLLLSDSGFYLCAWSLDTQYFGPGTRLTVL.

The CDR3 DNA reads TGTGCCAGCACGCCGGCTGATAATTCACCCCTCCACTTT. Translation: CASTPADNSPLHF. This chain links TRBV6-6 with TRBJ1-6, with D unresolved. Per the germline V gene, CDR1 is MNHNY and CDR2 is SVGAGI (reference sequence). V shed 7 bases and J shed 5 bases, with 9 bases lying between them. The CDR3 totals 13 residues.

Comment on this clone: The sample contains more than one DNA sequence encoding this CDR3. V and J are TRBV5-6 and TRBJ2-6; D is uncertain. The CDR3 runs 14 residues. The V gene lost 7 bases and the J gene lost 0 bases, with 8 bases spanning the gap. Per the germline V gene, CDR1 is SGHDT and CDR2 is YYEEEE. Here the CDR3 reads CASSRSSGANVLTF. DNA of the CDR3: TGTGCCAGCTCAAGGAGCTCTGGGGCCAACGTCCTGACTTTC. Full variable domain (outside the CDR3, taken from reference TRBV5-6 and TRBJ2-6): DAGVTQSPTHLIKTRGQQVTLRCSPKSGHDTVSWYQQALGQGPQFIFQYYEEEERQRGNFPDRFSGHQFPNYSSELNVNALLLGDSALYLCASSRSSGANVLTFGAGSRLTVL.